The 25 T cell receptor beta chains reported below all come from one sample, sequenced in a study of blood T cell repertoires in COVID-19. The data were produced by immunoSEQ multiplex PCR, yet TCRdb's version contains in-frame clones alone and is incomplete. The sample gives some 77,000 clones, 90% of which show up once; approximately 4.3% is in the top ten. Sequenced sample: peripheral blood. These receptors were collected from an elderly woman with active or convalescent COVID-19.

This chain connects TRBV6-5 to TRBJ2-7, with a possible D match to TRBD2 (6 bases). Trimming removed 6 bases from V and 0 bases from J, with 12 bases in between. This CDR3 spans 14 amino acids. Germline lookup yields CDR1 MNHEY and CDR2 SVGAGI. The CDR3 DNA follows: TGTGCCAGCAGGCCCCGTAGCGGCTCCTACGAGCAGTACTTC. Translated: CASRPRSGSYEQYF.

J is TRBJ1-2 and V is TRBV5-4, with D tentatively TRBD1 (5 bases). Trimming removed 0 bases from V and 2 bases from J, with 11 bases in between. Germline-derived CDR1 and CDR2 are SGHNT and YYREEE (reference sequence). CDR3 length: 15 amino acids. The CDR3 sequence: CASSLGLGGNYGYTF. CDR3 DNA: TGTGCCAGCAGCTTGGGGTTGGGGGGAAACTATGGCTACACCTTC.

V and J are TRBV24-1 and TRBJ2-3, with TRBD2 matching over 7 bases. The CDR3 contains 16 residues. The trim removed 3 bases at V and 0 bases at J, leaving 5 bases unmatched. From germline, CDR1 is KGHDR and CDR2 SFDVKD. The CDR3 bases are TGTGCCACCAGTGATCGGGGGGATGAGAGCACAGATACGCAGTATTTT. Amino acids: CATSDRGDESTDTQYF.

This clone was seen just once. V is TRBV2 and J is TRBJ2-3; 10 positions match TRBD1. From germline, CDR1 is SNHLY and CDR2 FYNNEI. CDR3 length equals 15 residues. The ends lost 4 bases at V and 4 bases at J; junction bases unmatched: 5. The CDR3 sequence: CASSGDRGVSDTQYF. CDR3 sequence (DNA): TGTGCCAGCAGTGGGGACAGGGGAGTATCAGATACGCAGTATTTT.

This rearrangement joins TRBV14 to TRBJ2-5; D might be TRBD2 (6 bases). V was pared by 3 bases and J by 4 bases, with 9 bases between. The CDR3 consists of 13 residues. Germline loops: CDR1 SGHDN, CDR2 FVKESK. This CDR3 reads CASSHTGVETQYF. Written as DNA, the CDR3 is TGTGCCAGCAGCCACACGGGAGTAGAGACCCAGTACTTC.

The V call is TRBV6-6, the J call TRBJ1-5; maybe TRBD1 (5 bases). This CDR3 has 16 amino acids. Germline V gives CDR1 MNHNY, CDR2 SVGAGI (reference sequence). Trimming took off 7 bases at V and 0 bases at J, with 16 bases between the two ends. CDR3 region: CASILKKGLSNQPQHF. DNA for the CDR3: TGTGCCAGCATCCTAAAGAAGGGACTTAGCAATCAGCCCCAGCATTTT.

The V and J genes are TRBV28 and TRBJ2-7, with D unresolved. This CDR3 has 12 amino acids. Trimming left V 5 bases short and J 11 bases short, with 16 bases between. Germline CDR1 MDHEN, CDR2 SYDVKM. The CDR3 loop is CASSTPGTLEYF. The CDR3 region has the DNA TGTGCCAGCAGTACCCCCGGTACCCTCGAGTACTTC.

The chain links TRBV15 to TRBJ2-1, with TRBD2 as a possible D gene (6 bases). V lost 3 bases to trimming and J lost 0 bases, with 9 bases between them. The CDR3 extends over 15 amino acids. CDR1 is LNHNV, CDR2 YYDKDF, per germline (reference sequence). The DNA of the CDR3 is TGTGCCACCAGCAGGGGGGGATACTCCTACAATGAGCAGTTCTTC. Protein product: CATSRGGYSYNEQFF.

The rearrangement uses TRBV27 and TRBJ2-7; 7 bases fit TRBD1. CDR1 is MNHEY and CDR2 is SMNVEV in the germline V gene (reference sequence). V lost 5 bases, J lost 1 base, and 5 bases stayed unmatched. The CDR3 runs 14 residues. CDR3 coding DNA: TGTGCCAGCAGTCGGACAGGTCTATCCTACGAGCAGTACTTC. This codes for CASSRTGLSYEQYF.

The chain carries TRBV29-1 and TRBJ1-1, with 7 nucleotides matching TRBD1. The CDR3 covers 12 residues. In germline, CDR1 is SQVTM, CDR2 ANQGSEA. The V gene end was trimmed by 7 bases and the J gene end by 6 bases; junction bases not matched to a gene: 8. The DNA for the CDR3 is TGCAGCGGGGGACAGCCTAAGGCTGAAGCTTTCTTT. Its translation is CSGGQPKAEAFF. Using reference TRBV29-1 and TRBJ1-1 for the parts outside the CDR3, the full variable domain is SAVISQKPSRDICQRGTSLTIQCQVDSQVTMMFWYRQQPGQSLTLIATANQGSEATYESGFVIDKFPISRPNLTFSTLTVSNMSPEDSSIYLCSGGQPKAEAFFGQGTRLTVV.

This clone was seen a single time. This rearrangement joins TRBV4-1 to TRBJ1-5; D is undetermined. The V end was cut by 3 bases, the J end by 7 bases, with 7 bases between. The germline V gene has CDR1 MGHRA and CDR2 YSYEKL. This CDR3 comprises 12 residues. CDR3 residues: CASSQSGQPQHF. CDR3 bases: TGCGCCAGCAGCCAGTCGGGGCAGCCCCAGCATTTT.

This clone appeared once. The CDR3 loop is CASRRAGSYEQYF. In DNA, the CDR3 is TGTGCCAGCAGACGAGCGGGCAGTTACGAGCAGTACTTC. The chain couples TRBV28 to TRBJ2-7, with a possible D match to TRBD2 (6 bases). The ends were cut back, 6 bases at V and 4 bases at J, with 13 bases in the middle. This CDR3 is built from 13 residues. Per germline, CDR1 MDHEN and CDR2 SYDVKM.

The V call is TRBV5-4, the J call TRBJ2-5, with 8 bases aligning to TRBD2. Germline V CDR1 and CDR2: SGHNT, YYREEE (reference sequence). The CDR3 has 16 amino acids. J lost 1 base, V lost 3 bases, and 8 bases had no gene match. CDR3 loop: CASSWESGGSQETQYF. CDR3 in DNA: TGTGCCAGCAGCTGGGAGAGCGGGGGAAGCCAAGAGACCCAGTACTTC.

The CDR3 nucleotides read TGTGCCATCAGTGAGGGTAGCGGGATTGAGCAGTTCTTC. Translated, it gives CAISEGSGIEQFF. The V call is TRBV10-3, the J call TRBJ2-1; TRBD2 matches at 8 bases. V was clipped by 2 bases and J by 9 bases; unmatched bases: 3. Germline V CDR1 and CDR2: ENHRY, SYGVKD. The CDR3 extends over 13 amino acids.

The gene calls are TRBV24-1 and TRBJ2-2; D perhaps matches TRBD2 (5 bases). The CDR3 extends over 15 amino acids. The V gene's germline CDR1 is KGHDR and CDR2 SFDVKD. Trimming took 3 bases from V and 4 from J, leaving 11 bases between them. CDR3 sequence (DNA): TGTGCCACCAGTGATCCTAGCTACAGCACCGGGGAGCTGTTTTTT. It codes for CATSDPSYSTGELFF.

This chain joins TRBV19 and TRBJ1-1; D call uncertain. With 3 bases removed from V and 5 bases from J, the gap between germline ends came to 13 bases. The CDR3 has 14 residues. Germline-derived CDR1 and CDR2 are LNHDA and SQIVND (reference sequence). CDR3 nucleotides: TGTGCCAGTAGTATTCTTGAGGGAGAGACTGAAGCTTTCTTT. Its protein is CASSILEGETEAFF.

The chain couples TRBV11-1 to TRBJ2-7, with a possible D match to TRBD1 (6 bases). V was pared by 0 bases and J by 3 bases, with 15 bases between. The CDR3 extends over 16 amino acids. Germline values: CDR1 SGHAT, CDR2 FQDESV (reference sequence). The CDR3 loop reads CASSLAGTPNFYEQYF. The CDR3, as DNA: TGTGCCAGCAGCTTAGCCGGGACACCTAATTTCTACGAGCAGTACTTC.

This chain joins TRBV27 and TRBJ2-6, with 7 bases that match TRBD1. Germline V gives CDR1 MNHEY, CDR2 SMNVEV (reference sequence). V gave up 2 bases and J gave up 0 bases; unmatched junction bases: 4. This CDR3 is 17 amino acids long. CDR3 protein: CASSLGDSTSGANVLTF. The DNA of the CDR3 is TGTGCCAGCAGTTTAGGGGACAGTACCTCTGGGGCCAACGTCCTGACTTTC.

The chain links TRBV2 to TRBJ2-7; a possible D gene is TRBD2 (5 bases). Looked up from germline, CDR1 is SNHLY and CDR2 is FYNNEI. The CDR3 is made up of 14 amino acids. With 11 bases removed from V and 4 bases from J, the gap between germline ends came to 21 bases. The CDR3 DNA follows: TGTGCCTACGCCGAGGGCCCACTCCGGTACGAGCAGTACTTC. Amino acid sequence: CAYAEGPLRYEQYF.

The V call is TRBV11-3, the J call TRBJ2-1; 9 positions agree with TRBD1. Germline CDR1 reads SGHNT; CDR2 reads YENEEA. V was clipped by 4 bases and J by 7 bases; unmatched bases: 5. This CDR3 is 14 amino acids long. The CDR3 sequence is CASSSTGGWNEQFF. Here the CDR3 DNA reads TGTGCCAGCAGCTCAACAGGGGGCTGGAATGAGCAGTTCTTC.

V and J are TRBV6-2 or TRBV6-3 and TRBJ1-1; TRBD1 matches 8 bases. CDR3 size: 13 residues. Germline V gene sequence: CDR1 MNHEY, CDR2 SVGEGT. J lost 7 bases, V lost 4 bases, and 5 bases had no gene match. CDR3 region: CASSSRQGYEAFF. CDR3 DNA sequence: TGTGCCAGCAGTTCAAGACAGGGGTATGAAGCTTTCTTT.

The chain is built from TRBV6-2 or TRBV6-3 and TRBJ2-2; perhaps TRBD2 as D (5 bases). Trimming left V 2 bases short and J 0 bases short, with 7 bases between. The V gene's germline CDR1 is MNHEY and CDR2 SVGEGT. This CDR3 is 15 amino acids long. The CDR3 nucleotides read TGTGCCAGCAGTTACGGCGGGCCGAACACCGGGGAGCTGTTTTTT. Translating it yields CASSYGGPNTGELFF.

This chain uses TRBV19 with TRBJ1-2, with a tentative D call TRBD1 (5 bases). CDR1 LNHDA and CDR2 SQIVND come from the germline V gene (reference sequence). Between the trimmed V and J ends, which lost 5 bases and 3 bases, there was a span of 10 bases. CDR3 length: 13 amino acids. The DNA of the CDR3 is TGTGCCAGTAGTGTCGACAGCGACTATGGCTACACCTTC. It encodes CASSVDSDYGYTF.

The chain employs TRBV7-9 and TRBJ1-5; D call uncertain. The V and J ends lost 3 bases and 5 bases respectively, with 5 bases between them. Germline V gene lookup returns CDR1 SEHNR and CDR2 FQNEAQ (reference sequence). This CDR3 has 12 residues. As DNA, the CDR3 is TGTGCCAGCAGCTTTATTGATCAGCCCCAGCATTTT. Its translation is CASSFIDQPQHF.

The rearrangement uses TRBV5-1 and TRBJ2-5, with TRBD1 as a possible D gene (7 bases). Trimming removed 0 bases at V and 4 bases at J, with 10 bases between. Germline CDR1 reads SGHRS; CDR2 reads YFSETQ. This CDR3 has 14 amino acids. CDR3 coding DNA: TGCGCCAGCAGCTTGGGGAGGGGGCGAGAGACCCAGTACTTC. It yields the protein CASSLGRGRETQYF.